A selection of T cell receptor beta chains follows, all from one sample in a study of blood T cell repertoires in COVID-19. TCRdb keeps only in-frame clones here, not all; method: immunoSEQ multiplex PCR. The sample lists about 150,000 clones, roughly nine tenths seen once, with approximately 4% in the top ten. The sample was peripheral blood. The receptors derive from a woman in her 70s with acute or convalescent COVID-19. The CDR3 runs from the conserved cysteine through the conserved F or W. A D gene is named only where the DNA matches it firmly. Size values are once, few and many counts, or a class for expanded clones, and some rows have none.

>TRBD2|TRBV27|once|TRBJ2-3
CASTLTSGGPSTDTQYF
TGTGCCAGCACTCTGACTAGCGGGGGTCCTAGCACAGATACGCAGTATTTT
>TRBD2|TRBV7-2|few|TRBJ2-5
CASSPSGGGGGGTQYF
TGTGCCAGCAGCCCCTCGGGCGGCGGGGGGGGCGGGACCCAGTACTTC
>.|TRBV30|.|TRBJ1-1
CAWRQPGGEAFF
TGTGCCTGGAGGCAACCGGGAGGTGAAGCTTTCTTT
>.|TRBV3-1/TRBV3-2|.|TRBJ1-1
CASSQGHRDAFF
TGTGCCAGCAGCCAAGGCCATCGGGATGCTTTCTTT
>.|TRBV24-1|.|TRBJ2-3
CATSVGSGGTQYF
TGTGCCACCAGTGTAGGGAGCGGAGGGACGCAGTATTTT
>TRBD1|TRBV7-9|.|TRBJ1-4
CASSDRGPEKLFF
TGTGCCAGCAGCGACAGGGGACCTGAAAAACTGTTTTTT
>.|TRBV2|.|TRBJ2-7
CASRKDTYSYEQYF
TGTGCCAGCAGGAAGGACACATACTCCTACGAGCAGTACTTC
>TRBD2|TRBV5-6|.|TRBJ2-3
CASSLDPGLAGFYTDTQYF
TGTGCCAGCAGCTTGGACCCGGGACTAGCGGGATTCTATACAGATACGCAGTATTTT
>.|TRBV7-2|.|TRBJ2-2
CASSLRNGELFF
TGTGCCAGCAGCTTGAGGAACGGGGAGCTGTTTTTT
>.|TRBV19|.|TRBJ1-5
CASSTVRVGNQPQHF
TGTGCCAGTAGTACCGTGAGAGTAGGCAATCAGCCCCAGCATTTT
>.|TRBV7-2|few|TRBJ2-7
CASSLVPLGPPYEQYF
TGTGCCAGCAGCTTAGTTCCGCTGGGGCCTCCCTACGAGCAGTACTTC
>.|TRBV7-2|.|TRBJ1-1
CASSSVGQLEAFF
TGTGCCAGCAGCTCAGTTGGGCAGCTTGAAGCTTTCTTT
>.|TRBV30|.|TRBJ1-2
CAWSEKNRDGYTF
TGTGCCTGGAGCGAAAAAAACAGAGATGGCTACACCTTC
>.|TRBV5-6|.|TRBJ2-5
CASSARGGEETQYF
TGTGCCAGCAGCGCCAGGGGAGGGGAAGAGACCCAGTACTTC
>.|TRBV19|few|TRBJ1-1
CASSIVYSGAHTEAFF
TGTGCCAGTAGTATAGTCTATTCAGGGGCCCACACTGAAGCTTTCTTT
>TRBD2|TRBV9|.|TRBJ2-3
CASSEGLAITDTQYF
TGTGCCAGCAGCGAGGGACTAGCGATAACAGATACGCAGTATTTT
>.|TRBV9|few|TRBJ2-1
CASSVGPTQGGEQFF
TGTGCCAGCAGCGTAGGACCTACTCAAGGGGGTGAGCAGTTCTTC
>TRBD1|TRBV4-3|.|TRBJ1-5
CASSRDRAGNQPQHF
TGCGCCAGCAGTCGGGACAGGGCGGGCAATCAGCCCCAGCATTTT
>TRBD1|TRBV30|.|TRBJ1-1
CAWRRGTGATEAFF
TGTGCCTGGAGAAGAGGGACAGGGGCGACTGAAGCTTTCTTT
>TRBD1|TRBV27|.|TRBJ1-5
CASRLFPPGTGRYQPQHF
TGTGCCAGCAGACTCTTCCCCCCCGGGACAGGTCGTTATCAGCCCCAGCATTTT
>.|TRBV5-1|.|TRBJ1-1
CASSEGQNTEAFF
TGCGCCAGCAGCGAGGGACAGAACACTGAAGCTTTCTTT
>.|TRBV15|.|TRBJ1-2
CATSRAWGQGEYGYTF
TGTGCCACCAGCAGAGCCTGGGGGCAAGGGGAGTATGGCTACACCTTC
>TRBD1|TRBV7-2|.|TRBJ1-2
CASSLVRTGGYGYTF
TGTGCCAGCAGCTTAGTACGGACAGGGGGTTATGGCTACACCTTC
>.|TRBV4-2|.|TRBJ1-2
CASSPLSDRGKEYGYTF
TGTGCCAGCAGCCCTCTGTCCGATCGGGGAAAGGAATATGGCTACACCTTC
>TRBD1|TRBV19|few|TRBJ2-1
CASKGQGGTEQFF
TGTGCCAGTAAGGGCCAAGGGGGCACTGAGCAGTTCTTC
>.|TRBV2|.|TRBJ1-6
CASRDRKSPLHF
TGTGCCAGCAGGGACAGAAAGTCACCCCTCCACTTT
>TRBD1|TRBV18|.|TRBJ1-4
CASSPGQGDEKLFF
TGTGCCAGCTCACCGGGACAGGGGGATGAAAAACTGTTTTTT
>.|TRBV4-3|.|TRBJ1-3
CASSQDPGRPSSGNTIYF
TGCGCCAGCAGCCAAGATCCAGGGCGACCAAGCTCTGGAAACACCATATATTTT
>.|TRBV30|.|TRBJ2-1
CAWSHRKSIYNEQFF
TGTGCCTGGAGTCACAGGAAAAGCATCTACAATGAGCAGTTCTTC
>.|TRBV11-3|once|TRBJ2-7
CASSSGDYEQYF
TGTGCCAGCAGCTCGGGGGACTACGAGCAGTACTTC
>.|TRBV7-9|.|TRBJ2-3
CASSLGRTYTDTQYF
TGTGCCAGCAGCTTAGGGCGGACTTACACAGATACGCAGTATTTT
>TRBD1|TRBV11-3|once|TRBJ2-7
CASSPNRGEEQYF
TGTGCCAGCAGCCCGAACAGGGGAGAGGAGCAGTACTTC
>TRBD2|TRBV3-1/TRBV3-2|.|TRBJ2-1
CASSQGRGEQFF
TGTGCCAGCAGCCAAGGGCGGGGGGAGCAGTTCTTC
>.|TRBV10-3|.|TRBJ1-2
CAISESQNGYTF
TGTGCCATCAGTGAGTCCCAGAATGGCTACACCTTC
>TRBD1|TRBV19|.|TRBJ1-3
CASRGQGTLSGNTIYF
TGTGCCAGTAGAGGACAGGGAACACTCTCTGGAAACACCATATATTTT
>.|TRBV5-1|.|TRBJ1-5
CASSLGFGNQPQHF
TGCGCCAGCAGCCTGGGTTTCGGCAATCAGCCCCAGCATTTT
>.|TRBV27|.|TRBJ1-5
CASSLVHQVGNQPQHF
TGTGCCAGCAGTTTAGTTCACCAGGTTGGCAATCAGCCCCAGCATTTT
>.|TRBV6-2/TRBV6-3|.|TRBJ2-5
CASSPQGLETQYF
TGTGCCAGCAGTCCACAGGGTTTGGAGACCCAGTACTTC
>TRBD1|TRBV4-1|.|TRBJ1-5
CASSQGTGGNQPQHF
TGCGCCAGCAGCCAAGGGACAGGGGGGAATCAGCCCCAGCATTTT
>TRBD1|TRBV6-5|.|TRBJ2-3
CASSRDRSTDTQYF
TGTGCCAGCAGCCGGGACAGGAGCACAGATACGCAGTATTTT
>.|TRBV6-1|few|TRBJ2-3
CASSDVGHSTDTQYF
TGTGCCAGCAGTGACGTTGGACATAGCACAGATACGCAGTATTTT
>.|TRBV6-5|.|TRBJ1-1
CASSYSDGGEAFF
TGTGCCAGCAGTTACTCGGATGGAGGTGAAGCTTTCTTT